This TCR beta chain was observed in a study of tumor and adjacent non-tumor tissue in lung cancer. The wider study: Each sample yielded about 4.17 million productive TCRbeta reads on average.

This CDR3 region has 13 residues. Germline V gene sequence: CDR1 SQVTM, CDR2 ANQGSEA. RNA was extracted from bulk tissue without any cell sorting. Between August and November 2014, newly diagnosed, chemotherapy-naive lung cancer patients underwent thoracic surgery in China. Notes on this clonotype: At one end, the junction sequence differs from germline, possibly due to a read error.

The library came from three nested PCR rounds adapted from ARM-PCR protocols. Using its own MiXCR run on the multiplex PCR reads, TCRdb lists one record per CDR3 protein. The sample contains under 140,000 distinct CDR3 sequences, nearly 85% of which appear only once. The TCR was taken from a man between 65 and 80 years old with non-small cell lung cancer. V usage is TRBV29-1 and J usage is TRBJ2-7; 8 nucleotides match TRBD1. The sequencing input was lung tumor tissue. The CDR3 is CCVRQGTSYEQYF. The CDR3 nucleotides are TGCTGCGTGCGACAGGGGACCTCCTACGAGCAGTACTTC.